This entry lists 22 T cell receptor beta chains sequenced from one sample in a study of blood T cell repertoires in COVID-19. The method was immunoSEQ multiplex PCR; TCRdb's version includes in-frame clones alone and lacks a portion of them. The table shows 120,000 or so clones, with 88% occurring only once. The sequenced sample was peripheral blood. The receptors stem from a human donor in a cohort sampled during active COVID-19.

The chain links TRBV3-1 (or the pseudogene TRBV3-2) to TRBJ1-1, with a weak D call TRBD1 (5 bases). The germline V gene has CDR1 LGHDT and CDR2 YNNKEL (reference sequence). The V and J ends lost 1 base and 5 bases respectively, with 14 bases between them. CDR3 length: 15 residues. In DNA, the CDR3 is TGTGCCAGCAGCCAAGTCGGTTCAGGGAGGACTGAAGCTTTCTTT. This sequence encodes CASSQVGSGRTEAFF.

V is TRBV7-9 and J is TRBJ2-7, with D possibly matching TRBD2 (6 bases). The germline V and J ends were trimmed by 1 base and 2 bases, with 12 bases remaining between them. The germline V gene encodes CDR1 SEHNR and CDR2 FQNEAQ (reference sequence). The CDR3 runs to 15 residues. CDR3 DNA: TGTGCCAGCAGCTTAGGAGGTAGCGGAACCTACGAGCAGTACTTC. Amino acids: CASSLGGSGTYEQYF.

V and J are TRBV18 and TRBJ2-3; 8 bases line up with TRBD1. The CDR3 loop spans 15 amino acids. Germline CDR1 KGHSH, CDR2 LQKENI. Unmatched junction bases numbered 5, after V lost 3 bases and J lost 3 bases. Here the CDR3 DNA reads TGTGCCAGCTCACCCCGGACAGGGACTACAGATACGCAGTATTTT. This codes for CASSPRTGTTDTQYF. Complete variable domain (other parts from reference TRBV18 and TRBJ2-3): NAGVMQNPRHLVRRRGQEARLRCSPMKGHSHVYWYRQLPEEGLKFMVYLQKENIIDESGMPKERFSAEFPKEGPSILRIQQVVRGDSAAYFCASSPRTGTTDTQYFGPGTRLTVL.

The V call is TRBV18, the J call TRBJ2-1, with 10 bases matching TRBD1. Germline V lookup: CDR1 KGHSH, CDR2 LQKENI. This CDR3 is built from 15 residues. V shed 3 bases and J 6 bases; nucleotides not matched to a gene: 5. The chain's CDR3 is CASSPGGQGSNEQFF. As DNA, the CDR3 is TGTGCCAGCTCACCGGGGGGACAGGGGAGCAATGAGCAGTTCTTC.

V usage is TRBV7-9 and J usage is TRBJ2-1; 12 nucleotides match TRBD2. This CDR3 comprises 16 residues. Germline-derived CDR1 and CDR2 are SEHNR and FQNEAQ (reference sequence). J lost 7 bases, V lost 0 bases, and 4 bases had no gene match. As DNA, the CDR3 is TGTGCCAGCAGCTTAGCGCGACTAGCGGGAGAAAATGAGCAGTTCTTC. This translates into CASSLARLAGENEQFF.

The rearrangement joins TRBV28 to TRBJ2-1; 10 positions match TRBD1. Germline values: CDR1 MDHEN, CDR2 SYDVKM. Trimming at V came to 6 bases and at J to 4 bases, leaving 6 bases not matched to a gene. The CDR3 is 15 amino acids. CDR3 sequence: CASRLRDRGYNEQFF. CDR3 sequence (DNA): TGTGCCAGCAGGCTCCGGGACAGGGGATACAATGAGCAGTTCTTC.

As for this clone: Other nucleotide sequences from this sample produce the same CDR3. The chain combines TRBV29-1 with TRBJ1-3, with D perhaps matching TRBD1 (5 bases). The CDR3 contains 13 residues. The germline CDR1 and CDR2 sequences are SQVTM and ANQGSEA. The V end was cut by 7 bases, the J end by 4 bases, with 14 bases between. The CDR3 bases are TGCAGCGCTGAGGGGCAGTTCGGAAACACCATATATTTT. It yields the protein CSAEGQFGNTIYF.

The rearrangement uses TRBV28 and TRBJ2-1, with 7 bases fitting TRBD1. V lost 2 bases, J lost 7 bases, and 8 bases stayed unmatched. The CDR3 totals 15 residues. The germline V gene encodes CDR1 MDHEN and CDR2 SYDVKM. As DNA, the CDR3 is TGTGCCAGCAGTTTAAGGGGGCTAGTGGGGAATGAGCAGTTCTTC. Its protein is CASSLRGLVGNEQFF.

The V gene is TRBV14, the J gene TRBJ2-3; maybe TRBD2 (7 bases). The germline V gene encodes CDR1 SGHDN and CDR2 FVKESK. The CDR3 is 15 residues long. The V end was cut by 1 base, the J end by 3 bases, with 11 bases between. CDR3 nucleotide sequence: TGTGCCAGCAGCCAAGTCGGGGGGCGGACAGATACGCAGTATTTT. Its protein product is CASSQVGGRTDTQYF. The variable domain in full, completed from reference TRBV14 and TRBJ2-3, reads EAGVTQFPSHSVIEKGQTVTLRCDPISGHDNLYWYRRVMGKEIKFLLHFVKESKQDESGMPNNRFLAERTGGTYSTLKVQPAELEDSGVYFCASSQVGGRTDTQYFGPGTRLTVL.

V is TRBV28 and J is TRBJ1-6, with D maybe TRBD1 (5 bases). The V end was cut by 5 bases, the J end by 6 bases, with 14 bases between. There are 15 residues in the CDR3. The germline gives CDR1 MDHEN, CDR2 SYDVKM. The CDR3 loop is CASSLTGERNSPLHF. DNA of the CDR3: TGTGCCAGCAGTCTCACGGGGGAGCGTAATTCACCCCTCCACTTT.

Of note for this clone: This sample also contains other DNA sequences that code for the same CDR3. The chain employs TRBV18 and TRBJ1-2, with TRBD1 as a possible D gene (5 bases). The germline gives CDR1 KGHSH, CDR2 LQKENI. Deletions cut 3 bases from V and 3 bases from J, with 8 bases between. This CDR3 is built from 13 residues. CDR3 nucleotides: TGTGCCAGCTCACCTGGGGGGGACTATGGCTACACCTTC. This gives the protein CASSPGGDYGYTF.

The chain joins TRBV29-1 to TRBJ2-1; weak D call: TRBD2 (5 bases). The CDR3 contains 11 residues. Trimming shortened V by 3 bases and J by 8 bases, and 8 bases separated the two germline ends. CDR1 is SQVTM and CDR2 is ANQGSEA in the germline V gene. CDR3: CSVDAGDEQFF. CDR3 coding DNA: TGCAGCGTTGACGCGGGTGATGAGCAGTTCTTC.

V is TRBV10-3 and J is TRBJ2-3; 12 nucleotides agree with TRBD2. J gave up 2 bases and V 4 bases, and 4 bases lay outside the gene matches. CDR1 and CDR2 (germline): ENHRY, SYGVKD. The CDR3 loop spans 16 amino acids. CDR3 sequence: CAISARLAGVTDTQYF. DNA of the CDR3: TGTGCCATCAGTGCCAGACTAGCGGGAGTCACAGATACGCAGTATTTT.

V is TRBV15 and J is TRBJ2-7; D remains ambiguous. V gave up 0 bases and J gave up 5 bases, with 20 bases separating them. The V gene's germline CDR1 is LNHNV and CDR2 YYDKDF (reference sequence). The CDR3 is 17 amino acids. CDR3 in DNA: TGTGCCACCAGCAGAGAACTGTCGGCTAGTGGTTCGAACGAGCAGTACTTC. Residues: CATSRELSASGSNEQYF. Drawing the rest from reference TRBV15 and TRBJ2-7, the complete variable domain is DAMVIQNPRYQVTQFGKPVTLSCSQTLNHNVMYWYQQKSSQAPKLLFHYYDKDFNNEADTPDNFQSRRPNTSFCFLDIRSPGLGDTAMYLCATSRELSASGSNEQYFGPGTRLTVT.

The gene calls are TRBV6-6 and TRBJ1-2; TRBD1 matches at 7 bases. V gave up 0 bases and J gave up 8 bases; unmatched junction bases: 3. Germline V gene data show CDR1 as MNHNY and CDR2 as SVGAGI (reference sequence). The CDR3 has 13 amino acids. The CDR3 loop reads CASSYSAGGGYTF. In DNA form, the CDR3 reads TGTGCCAGCAGTTACTCAGCAGGGGGGGGCTACACCTTC.

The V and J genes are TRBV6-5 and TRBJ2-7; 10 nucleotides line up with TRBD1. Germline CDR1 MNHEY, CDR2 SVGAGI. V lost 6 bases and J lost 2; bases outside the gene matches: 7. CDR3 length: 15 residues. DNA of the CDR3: TGTGCCAGCAGAGCCTCCGGGACAGGGGCCTACGAGCAGTACTTC. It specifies CASRASGTGAYEQYF.

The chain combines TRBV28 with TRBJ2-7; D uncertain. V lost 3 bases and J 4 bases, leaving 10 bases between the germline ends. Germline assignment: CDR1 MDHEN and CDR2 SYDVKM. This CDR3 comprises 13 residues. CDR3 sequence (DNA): TGTGCCAGCAGTTTGGAGAGAGCTTACGAGCAGTACTTC. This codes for CASSLERAYEQYF.

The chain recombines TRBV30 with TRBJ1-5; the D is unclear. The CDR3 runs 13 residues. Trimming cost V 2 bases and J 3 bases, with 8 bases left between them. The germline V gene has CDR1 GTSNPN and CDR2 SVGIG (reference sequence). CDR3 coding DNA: TGTGCCTGGAGTCCCGTCCCCAATCAGCCCCAGCATTTT. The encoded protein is CAWSPVPNQPQHF.

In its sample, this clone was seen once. The CDR3 loop is CAIRVQGINTGELFF. The CDR3 DNA is TGTGCCATCAGGGTACAGGGGATAAACACCGGGGAGCTGTTTTTT. This chain connects TRBV10-3 to TRBJ2-2, with TRBD1 matching 7 bases. Germline-derived CDR1 and CDR2 are ENHRY and SYGVKD. V dropped 6 bases and J dropped 2; count of bases not matched to a gene: 6. CDR3 length: 15 amino acids.

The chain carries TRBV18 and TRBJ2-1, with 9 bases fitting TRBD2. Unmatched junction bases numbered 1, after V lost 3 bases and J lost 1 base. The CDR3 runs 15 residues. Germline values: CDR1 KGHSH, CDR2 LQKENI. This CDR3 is CASSPTSGSYNEQFF. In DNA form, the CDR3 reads TGTGCCAGCTCACCCACTAGCGGGTCCTACAATGAGCAGTTCTTC.

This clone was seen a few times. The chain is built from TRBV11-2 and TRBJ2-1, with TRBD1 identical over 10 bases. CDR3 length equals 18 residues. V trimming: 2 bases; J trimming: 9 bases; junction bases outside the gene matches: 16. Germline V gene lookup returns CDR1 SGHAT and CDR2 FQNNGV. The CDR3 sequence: CASSLTGGWTGGVREQFF. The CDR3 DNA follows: TGTGCCAGCAGCTTAACGGGTGGGTGGACAGGGGGTGTACGTGAGCAGTTCTTC.

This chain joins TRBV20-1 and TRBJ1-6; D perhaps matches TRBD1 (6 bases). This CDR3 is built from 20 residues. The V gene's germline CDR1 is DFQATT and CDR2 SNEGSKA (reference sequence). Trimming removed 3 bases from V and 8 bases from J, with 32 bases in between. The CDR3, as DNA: TGCAGTGCTAGTCAAACCTTAGGGGGTTTGAGTTTGGGGATGGATTCACCCCTCCACTTT. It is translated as CSASQTLGGLSLGMDSPLHF.